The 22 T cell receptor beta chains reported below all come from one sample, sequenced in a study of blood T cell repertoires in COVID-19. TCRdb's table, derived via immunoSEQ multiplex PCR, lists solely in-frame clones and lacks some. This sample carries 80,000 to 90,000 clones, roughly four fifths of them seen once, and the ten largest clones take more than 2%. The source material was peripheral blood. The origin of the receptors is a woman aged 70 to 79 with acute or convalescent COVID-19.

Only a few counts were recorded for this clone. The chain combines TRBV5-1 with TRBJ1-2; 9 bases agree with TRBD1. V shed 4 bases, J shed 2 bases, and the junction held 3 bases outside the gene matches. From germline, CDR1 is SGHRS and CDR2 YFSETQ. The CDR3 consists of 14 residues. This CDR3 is CASSPGTGNYGYTF. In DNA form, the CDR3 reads TGCGCCAGCAGCCCCGGGACAGGGAACTATGGCTACACCTTC.

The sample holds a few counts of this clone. CDR3 coding DNA: TGTGCCAGCAGCCAGTTTATTAGCGGTGAGCAGTACTTC. As protein: CASSQFISGEQYF. This sequence joins TRBV3-1 (or the pseudogene TRBV3-2) and TRBJ2-7; D perhaps matches TRBD2 (6 bases). The CDR3 loop spans 13 amino acids. Germline-derived CDR1 and CDR2 are LGHDT and YNNKEL (reference sequence). V lost 3 bases to trimming and J lost 7 bases, with 13 bases between them.

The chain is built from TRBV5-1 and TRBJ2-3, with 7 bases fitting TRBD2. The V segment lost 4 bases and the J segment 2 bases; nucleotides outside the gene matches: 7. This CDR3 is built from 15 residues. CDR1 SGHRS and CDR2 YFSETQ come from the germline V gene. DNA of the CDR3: TGCGCCAGCAGCCGAAGCGGGGCTGACACAGATACGCAGTATTTT. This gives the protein CASSRSGADTDTQYF.

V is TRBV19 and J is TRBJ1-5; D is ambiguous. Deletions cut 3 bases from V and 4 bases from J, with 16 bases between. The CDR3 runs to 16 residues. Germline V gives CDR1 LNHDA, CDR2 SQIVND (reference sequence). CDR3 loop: CASSIAAQVPNQPQHF. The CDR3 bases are TGTGCCAGTAGTATCGCGGCCCAAGTCCCAAATCAGCCCCAGCATTTT.

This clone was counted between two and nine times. CDR3 DNA sequence: TGCGCCAGCAGCACTGGGACAGCCCCTTGGACCCAGTACTTC. This sequence encodes CASSTGTAPWTQYF. V is TRBV5-1 and J is TRBJ2-5; the match to TRBD1 covers 7 bases. Germline V gene data show CDR1 as SGHRS and CDR2 as YFSETQ. The CDR3 sequence is 14 residues long. The ends lost 4 bases at V and 7 bases at J; junction bases unmatched: 10.

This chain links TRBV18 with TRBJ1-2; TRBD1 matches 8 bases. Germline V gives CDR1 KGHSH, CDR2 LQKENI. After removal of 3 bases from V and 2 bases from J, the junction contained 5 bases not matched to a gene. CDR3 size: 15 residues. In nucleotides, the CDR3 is TGTGCCAGCTCACCTACAGGGGGGGCCAACTATGGCTACACCTTC. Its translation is CASSPTGGANYGYTF.

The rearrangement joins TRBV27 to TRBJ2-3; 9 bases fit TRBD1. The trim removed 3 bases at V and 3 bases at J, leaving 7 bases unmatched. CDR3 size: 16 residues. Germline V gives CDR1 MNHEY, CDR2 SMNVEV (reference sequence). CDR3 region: CASSFILDRGTDTQYF. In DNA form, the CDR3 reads TGTGCCAGCAGTTTTATTTTGGACAGGGGTACAGATACGCAGTATTTT.

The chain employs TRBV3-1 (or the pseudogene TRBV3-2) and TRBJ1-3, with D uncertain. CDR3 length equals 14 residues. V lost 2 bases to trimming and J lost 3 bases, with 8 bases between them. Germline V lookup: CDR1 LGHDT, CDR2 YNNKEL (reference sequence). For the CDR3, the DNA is TGTGCCAGCAGCCAACGCGCCGATGGAAACACCATATATTTT. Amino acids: CASSQRADGNTIYF.

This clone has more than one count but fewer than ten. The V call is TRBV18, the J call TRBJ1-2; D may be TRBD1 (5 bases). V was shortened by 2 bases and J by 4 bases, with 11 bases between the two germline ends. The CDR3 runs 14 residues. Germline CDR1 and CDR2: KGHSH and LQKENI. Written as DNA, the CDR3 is TGTGCCAGCTCACCAAGTGGGGGGACCTATGGCTACACCTTC. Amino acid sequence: CASSPSGGTYGYTF.

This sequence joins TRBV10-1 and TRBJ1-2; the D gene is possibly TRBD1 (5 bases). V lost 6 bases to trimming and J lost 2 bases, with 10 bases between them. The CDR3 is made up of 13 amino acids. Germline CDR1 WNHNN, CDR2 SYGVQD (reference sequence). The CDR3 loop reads CASSRDWNYGYTF. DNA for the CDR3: TGCGCCAGCAGCCGGGACTGGAACTATGGCTACACCTTC.

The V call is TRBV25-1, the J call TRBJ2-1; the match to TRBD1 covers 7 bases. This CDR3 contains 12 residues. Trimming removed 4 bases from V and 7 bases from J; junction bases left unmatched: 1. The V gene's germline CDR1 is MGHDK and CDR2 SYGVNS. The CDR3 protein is CASSAQGNEQFF. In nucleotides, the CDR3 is TGTGCCAGCAGTGCACAGGGGAATGAGCAGTTCTTC.

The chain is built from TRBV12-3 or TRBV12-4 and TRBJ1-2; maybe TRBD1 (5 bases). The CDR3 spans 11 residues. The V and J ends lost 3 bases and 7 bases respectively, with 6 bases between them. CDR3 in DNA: TGTGCCAGCAGTTTGGGGCTTGGCTACACCTTC. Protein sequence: CASSLGLGYTF.

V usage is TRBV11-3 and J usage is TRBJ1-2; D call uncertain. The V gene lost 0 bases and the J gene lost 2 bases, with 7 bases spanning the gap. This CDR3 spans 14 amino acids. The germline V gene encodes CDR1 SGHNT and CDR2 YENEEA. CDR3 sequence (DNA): TGTGCCAGCAGCTTAGATCCAGCGAACTATGGCTACACCTTC. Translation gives CASSLDPANYGYTF.

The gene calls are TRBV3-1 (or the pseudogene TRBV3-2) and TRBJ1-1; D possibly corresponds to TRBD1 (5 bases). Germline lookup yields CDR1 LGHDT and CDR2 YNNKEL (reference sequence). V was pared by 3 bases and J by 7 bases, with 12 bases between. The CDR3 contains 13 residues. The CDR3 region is CASSHRTGGEAFF. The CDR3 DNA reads TGTGCCAGCAGCCACCGAACGGGGGGTGAAGCTTTCTTT.

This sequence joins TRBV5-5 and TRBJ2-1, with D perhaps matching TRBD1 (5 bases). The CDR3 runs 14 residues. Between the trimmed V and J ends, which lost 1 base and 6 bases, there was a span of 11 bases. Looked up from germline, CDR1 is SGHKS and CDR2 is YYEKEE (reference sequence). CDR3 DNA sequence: TGTGCCAGCAGCTTGCTTGCAGGGTCCAATGAGCAGTTCTTC. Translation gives CASSLLAGSNEQFF.

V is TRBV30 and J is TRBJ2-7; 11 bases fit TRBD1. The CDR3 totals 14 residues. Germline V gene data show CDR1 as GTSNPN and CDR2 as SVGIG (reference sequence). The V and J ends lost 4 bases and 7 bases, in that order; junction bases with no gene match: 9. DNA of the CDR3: TGTGCCTGGATCGGGACAGGGGGAAAACGAGAGCAGTACTTC. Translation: CAWIGTGGKREQYF.

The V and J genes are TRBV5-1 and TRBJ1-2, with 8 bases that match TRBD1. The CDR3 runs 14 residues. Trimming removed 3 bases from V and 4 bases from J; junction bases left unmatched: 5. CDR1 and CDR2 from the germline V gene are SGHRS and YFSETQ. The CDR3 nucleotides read TGCGCCAGCAGCTCGGACAGGGTTGGCTATGGCTACACCTTC. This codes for CASSSDRVGYGYTF.

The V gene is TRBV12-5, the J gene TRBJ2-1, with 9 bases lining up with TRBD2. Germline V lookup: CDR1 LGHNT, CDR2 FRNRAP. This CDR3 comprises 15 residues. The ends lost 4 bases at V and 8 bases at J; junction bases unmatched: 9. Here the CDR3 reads CASGWGLAHPDEQFF. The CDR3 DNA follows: TGTGCTAGTGGTTGGGGACTAGCCCACCCCGATGAGCAGTTCTTC.

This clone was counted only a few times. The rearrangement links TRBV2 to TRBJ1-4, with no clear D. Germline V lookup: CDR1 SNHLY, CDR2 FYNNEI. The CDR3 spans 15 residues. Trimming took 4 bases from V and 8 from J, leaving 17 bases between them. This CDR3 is CASSVGSRDLEKLFF. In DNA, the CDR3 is TGTGCCAGCAGTGTTGGGAGTAGGGATTTGGAAAAACTGTTTTTT.

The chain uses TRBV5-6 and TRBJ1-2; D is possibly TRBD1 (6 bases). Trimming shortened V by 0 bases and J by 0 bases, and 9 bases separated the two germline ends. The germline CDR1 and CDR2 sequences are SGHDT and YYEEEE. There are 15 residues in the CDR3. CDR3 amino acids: CASSLGGQTNYGYTF. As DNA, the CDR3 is TGTGCCAGCAGCTTGGGAGGACAGACTAACTATGGCTACACCTTC.

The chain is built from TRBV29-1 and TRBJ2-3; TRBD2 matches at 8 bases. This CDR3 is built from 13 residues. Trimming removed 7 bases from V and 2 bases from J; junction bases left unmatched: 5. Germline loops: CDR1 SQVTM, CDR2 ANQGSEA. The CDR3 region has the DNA TGCAGCGGGGCGGGGGGCTACACAGATACGCAGTATTTT. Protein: CSGAGGYTDTQYF.

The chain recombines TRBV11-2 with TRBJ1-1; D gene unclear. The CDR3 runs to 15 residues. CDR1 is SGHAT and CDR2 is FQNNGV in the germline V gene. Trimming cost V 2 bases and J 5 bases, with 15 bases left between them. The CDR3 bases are TGTGCCAGCAGCTTATTATCGGTCTCCCGGACTGAAGCTTTCTTT. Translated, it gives CASSLLSVSRTEAFF.